This T cell receptor (beta chain) was retrieved from a study of T cells in Graves' hyperthyroidism and ophthalmopathy. The V end lost 2 bases, the J end lost 12 bases, and 8 bases lay between the germline ends. CDR3 size: 12 residues. CDR1 and CDR2 (germline): MDHEN, SYDVKM. Template material for amplifying TCR beta CDR3 regions consisted of RNA transcripts. During a first-round RT-PCR of the TCR CDR3, the HTBI primer set was used. TCRdb processed the multiplex PCR reads anew with MiXCR; each CDR3 protein has one entry. The sample holds fewer than 500,000 distinct CDR3 sequences, about 13% seen once. This clonotype was recorded at least ten times.

The sequenced sample consisted of blood. The receptor comes from a man aged 25-45 years with Graves' hyperthyroidism that later progressed to Graves' ophthalmopathy. The V and J genes are TRBV28 and TRBJ1-6, with unresolved D. The CDR3 nucleotides are TGTGCCAGCAGTTTAAGCCGACAACCCCTCCACTTT. Its protein is CASSLSRQPLHF.